This entry concerns a single T cell receptor (beta chain). Its antigen remains undetermined. Base qualities were left out, and no much larger clone turns up one base away. Receptors were amplified or captured by the immunoSEQ multiplex PCR assay. For TCR sequencing, RNA was extracted from every sample and reverse transcribed into cDNA to serve as template. First-strand cDNA was synthesized with SuperScript III using a 2:1 mix of oligo-dT and random hexamers. A synthetic immune receptor repertoire was used to gauge amplification bias, and whatever bias remained was removed computationally. The paper's processing steps were these. Raw reads were preprocessed for error removal, and CDR3 was defined according to IMGT conventions as running from the conserved cysteine to phenylalanine. Clonality was computed as 1 minus the Shannon entropy, with the entropy normalized by log2 of the number of productive unique TCRs. CD4 or CD8 identity of scalp clones was inferred by cross-referencing scalp TCRbeta sequences with sorted blood CD4 and CD8 repertoires. Entries here come from immuneACCESS through TCRdb and include only in-frame sequences with V and J called. Some clones fail to appear in such tables; in the studies checked, an unresolved V gene covers under half of the shortfall, and the cause of the remainder is unknown. The V and J calls and the clone size are those of that table, but D and trimming were determined from the DNA. The sample yields some 170,000 clones; around 64% were counted once. The top ten constitute more than 9.5% of the sample.

The data derive from a study of CD8+ T cells in alopecia areata (dated by TCRdb to 2017 to 2018). In the study overall: The treated patients took part in an open-label pilot trial in which moderate-to-severe alopecia areata was treated with oral tofacitinib at 5 to 10 mg twice daily. Patients stayed on tofacitinib for 6 to 18 months and then had 6 months of follow-up off drug so that delayed response and recurrence could be assessed. RNA was obtained with the PAXgene miRNA kit for fixed scalp, the miRNeasy kit for PBMCs, and the RNeasy kit for mouse skin. Scalp tissue and sorted CD4+ and CD8+ peripheral blood T cells from patchy and totalis/universalis alopecia areata patients and from healthy controls were covered by human TCRbeta sequencing. Biopsies were taken from tofacitinib-treated patients at baseline and again at 4 and 24 weeks into treatment, and several of those patients also had a later scalp biopsy. Scalp clonality was compared among normal scalp (n=4), patchy alopecia areata scalp (n=8), and alopecia totalis/universalis scalp (n=8). High-throughput TCRbeta sequencing was used to examine T cell clonal expansion in alopecia areata in both the C3H/HeJ mouse model and human patients. TCRbeta CDR3 regions were amplified by immunoSEQ multiplex PCR using 35 Vbeta forward and 13 Jbeta reverse primers. What the authors observed across the whole study: Compared with normal scalp, lesional scalp had higher clonality and more expanded CD8+ clones, particularly in alopecia totalis/universalis, a pattern that suggests antigenic drive. Unlike mouse skin, which is dominated by gammadelta T cells, normal human skin has resident alphabeta T cells that are also sequenced, and this complicates analysis of the scalp TCR repertoire. Shared TCR sequences between patients were less evident than in mice, which may be partly attributable to HLA diversity in the patient population.

The time point label here, explained by the study, means: baseline before oral tofacitinib. Peripheral blood and lesional scalp punch biopsies were obtained from patients with alopecia areata. PBMCs were isolated by density centrifugation and stained for CD3, CD4 and CD8, and CD4+ and CD8+ T cells were sorted on a FACSAria. After removal of 9 bases from V and 0 bases from J, the junction retains 8 bases not matched to a gene. The CDR3 contains 15 residues, cysteine and phenylalanine counted. Of all the DNA, just the CDR3 is kept, 45 bases in frame from base 1. In the germline V gene, CDR1 corresponds to SNHLY and CDR2 to FYNNEI.

This sample comprised CD8+ T cells sorted from blood, obtained at week 0. The rearranged segments are TRBV2 and TRBJ2-1; 7 central bases correspond to TRBD1. The TCR originated in a human donor with alopecia areata. Here the CDR3 is given as CAREQGMSSYNEQFF. DNA sequence: TGTGCCAGAGAACAGGGGATGAGCTCCTACAATGAGCAGTTCTTC.